The 24 T cell receptor beta chains given below trace back to one sample, sequenced in a study of a mutant IDH1 vaccine in newly diagnosed glioma (dated by TCRdb to 2020 to 2022). For these receptors, no antigen is known. Library prep was done by the immunoSEQ multiplex PCR assay. TCRdb provides this immuneACCESS table in a form limited to in-frame rearrangements. Some clones are lacking; in checked studies, under half of them reflect an unresolved V gene, and why the rest are absent is not known. This sample gives about 50,000 clones in total; around 84% of them show up just once. The top ten hold 6% to 7.5% of the sample. What the time point label conveys for this sample: week 5, during vaccination. A 20-mer mutant IDH1 peptide at 300 micrograms in Montanide made up each vaccine dose, which was injected subcutaneously together with topical imiquimod. The sequenced sample was PBMCs, obtained from a glioma patient whose treatment included an IDH1 peptide vaccine. The receptors stem from a woman aged 45 to 65 with glioma.

This clone was recorded only once. V is TRBV5-5 and J is TRBJ2-2; D remains unclear. Germline lookup yields CDR1 SGHKS and CDR2 YYEKEE (reference sequence). The CDR3 contains 15 residues. V shed 2 bases and J shed 4 bases, with 12 bases lying between them. This CDR3 reads CASSLFGQTTGELFF. The CDR3 DNA follows: TGTGCCAGCAGCTTATTTGGGCAGACCACCGGGGAGCTGTTTTTT.

The V and J genes are TRBV5-1 and TRBJ1-4, with no clear D. Trimming pared 1 base from V and 4 bases from J, leaving 8 bases between. CDR1 is SGHRS, CDR2 YFSETQ, per germline. The CDR3 sequence is 14 residues long. CDR3 nucleotide sequence: TGCGCCAGCAGCTTGCGGGGAGATAATGAAAAACTGTTTTTT. Translated, it gives CASSLRGDNEKLFF.

The V call is TRBV19, the J call TRBJ1-1; D is perhaps TRBD1 (5 bases). The V end lost 0 bases, the J end lost 10 bases, and 21 bases lay between the germline ends. The CDR3 contains 16 residues. Germline CDR1 reads LNHDA; CDR2 reads SQIVND (reference sequence). The CDR3 is CASSIDGWQGGDGAFF. The CDR3, as DNA: TGTGCCAGTAGTATAGATGGTTGGCAGGGCGGTGATGGAGCTTTCTTT.

The rearrangement links TRBV4-1 to TRBJ2-5; D might be TRBD2 (6 bases). Germline V gene sequence: CDR1 MGHRA, CDR2 YSYEKL. The CDR3 has 17 amino acids. V was clipped by 4 bases and J by 5 bases, with 23 bases between them. DNA for the CDR3: TGCGCCAGCAGCCCCCGCCCCCCCGCGGGGTCCGGGGAGACCCAGTACTTC. It translates to CASSPRPPAGSGETQYF.

This chain uses TRBV2 with TRBJ2-7; tentative D call: TRBD2 (7 bases). Trimming left V 0 bases short and J 2 bases short, with 11 bases between. The CDR3 runs to 15 residues. Per the germline V gene, CDR1 is SNHLY and CDR2 is FYNNEI. The CDR3 spells CASSEALGGPYEQYF. CDR3 nucleotide sequence: TGTGCCAGCAGTGAAGCGCTCGGGGGGCCCTACGAGCAGTACTTC.

CDR3 protein: CASRKKTGTGYEQYF. DNA for the CDR3: TGTGCCAGCAGGAAAAAGACCGGGACAGGGTACGAGCAGTACTTC. The chain carries TRBV6-5 and TRBJ2-7, with TRBD1 identical over 9 bases. CDR3 size: 15 residues. Germline CDR1 reads MNHEY; CDR2 reads SVGAGI. The V gene end was trimmed by 6 bases and the J gene end by 4 bases; junction bases not matched to a gene: 10.

The genes are TRBV4-2 and TRBJ1-5, with D uncertain. CDR1 is LGHNA and CDR2 is YNFKEQ in the germline V gene. This CDR3 region has 13 residues. The V end lost 5 bases, the J end lost 4 bases, and 9 bases lay between the germline ends. The CDR3 sequence: CASSTQINQPQHF. The CDR3 DNA sequence: TGTGCCAGCAGCACACAGATAAATCAGCCCCAGCATTTT.

The chain links TRBV7-9 to TRBJ2-7; no reliable D call. The ends were cut back, 3 bases at V and 5 bases at J, with 11 bases in the middle. Per germline, CDR1 SEHNR and CDR2 FQNEAQ (reference sequence). The CDR3 extends over 13 amino acids. CDR3 sequence: CASSFKGPHEQYF. The DNA of the CDR3 is TGTGCCAGCAGCTTCAAGGGTCCCCACGAGCAGTACTTC.

This rearrangement joins TRBV9 to TRBJ2-7; 8 nucleotides align to TRBD1. There are 15 residues in the CDR3. J lost 1 base, V lost 0 bases, and 3 bases had no gene match. Per the germline V gene, CDR1 is SGDLS and CDR2 is YYNGEE. CDR3 amino acids: CASSVGWTGSYEQYF. CDR3 in DNA: TGTGCCAGCAGCGTAGGGTGGACAGGGTCCTACGAGCAGTACTTC.

CDR3 amino acids: CASSLLFGRGGQETQYF. CDR3 bases: TGTGCCAGCAGTTTATTATTCGGCAGGGGGGGCCAAGAGACCCAGTACTTC. This rearrangement joins TRBV28 to TRBJ2-5; the D call may be TRBD1 or TRBD2 (7 bases each). Germline lookup yields CDR1 MDHEN and CDR2 SYDVKM. Trimming pared 1 base from V and 1 base from J, leaving 16 bases between. The CDR3 spans 17 residues.

V is TRBV9 and J is TRBJ1-5, with D unresolved. The CDR3 is 13 residues long. V was clipped by 3 bases and J by 3 bases, with 7 bases between them. From germline, CDR1 is SGDLS and CDR2 YYNGEE. The CDR3 DNA reads TGTGCCAGCAGCGGACGCAACAATCAGCCCCAGCATTTT. It yields the protein CASSGRNNQPQHF. The complete variable domain, with remaining parts taken from reference TRBV9 and TRBJ1-5, reads DSGVTQTPKHLITATGQRVTLRCSPRSGDLSVYWYQQSLDQGLQFLIQYYNGEERAKGNILERFSAQQFPDLHSELNLSSLELGDSALYFCASSGRNNQPQHFGDGTRLSIL.

Comments on this clone: Germline is not matched at one junction end, which may reflect a read error. The rearrangement joins TRBV6-5 to TRBJ1-2; D gene unclear. The CDR3 covers 14 residues. Germline CDR1 reads MNHEY; CDR2 reads SVGAGI. The CDR3 sequence: CASSHSSRKYGYTF. Written as DNA, the CDR3 is TGTGCCAGCAGTCACTCGAGTCGGAAATATGGCTACACCTTC.

The V gene is TRBV5-1, the J gene TRBJ2-1; 8 positions match TRBD2. The CDR3 is made up of 15 amino acids. Germline trimming cut 4 bases from V and 7 bases from J; bases unmatched to any gene: 10. Germline V gene sequence: CDR1 SGHRS, CDR2 YFSETQ. CDR3 sequence reads: CASSTAGAPRNEQFF. CDR3 sequence (DNA): TGCGCCAGCAGCACAGCGGGGGCCCCTCGGAATGAGCAGTTCTTC.

This sequence joins TRBV10-2 and TRBJ1-5; 8 bases match TRBD1. The V gene end was trimmed by 3 bases and the J gene end by 6 bases; junction bases not matched to a gene: 4. Germline loops: CDR1 WSHSY, CDR2 SAAADI. This CDR3 comprises 14 residues. CDR3 region: CASSDRGQGQPQHF. The CDR3 nucleotides are TGCGCCAGCAGTGACAGGGGGCAAGGTCAGCCCCAGCATTTT.

The chain uses TRBV27 and TRBJ1-1; D possibly corresponds to TRBD1 (5 bases). Trimming removed 2 bases from V and 2 bases from J, with 9 bases in between. The V gene's germline CDR1 is MNHEY and CDR2 SMNVEV (reference sequence). The CDR3 has 14 amino acids. The CDR3 region has the DNA TGTGCCAGCAGTTTACAGGGCAGTAACACTGAAGCTTTCTTT. Its protein product is CASSLQGSNTEAFF.

This clone has more than one count but fewer than ten. The rearrangement uses TRBV2 and TRBJ1-1; 8 bases map to TRBD1. Losses at the gene ends were 7 bases for V and 1 base for J; bases not matched to a gene: 8. This CDR3 has 15 amino acids. Per germline, CDR1 SNHLY and CDR2 FYNNEI. CDR3 DNA: TGTGCCAGCACCTCGACAGGGGCGAAGAACACTGAAGCTTTCTTT. Translation: CASTSTGAKNTEAFF.

The rearrangement links TRBV6-5 to TRBJ2-7; D is uncertain. V dropped 2 bases and J dropped 1 base, with 9 bases sitting between them. The germline V gene has CDR1 MNHEY and CDR2 SVGAGI. The CDR3 runs to 14 residues. The CDR3 region has the DNA TGTGCCAGCAGTTACCGAGCTACTTCCTACGAGCAGTACTTC. Translation: CASSYRATSYEQYF.

The chain uses TRBV7-3 and TRBJ2-1; 14 positions match TRBD2. The CDR3 runs 15 residues. The germline V gene encodes CDR1 SGHTA and CDR2 FQGTGA. With V trimmed by 5 bases and J by 6 bases, 3 bases remained unmatched. CDR3 in amino acids: CASSLGTSGGNEQFF. Written as DNA, the CDR3 is TGTGCCAGCAGCCTGGGGACTAGCGGGGGCAATGAGCAGTTCTTC.

Only one count was recorded for this clone. The chain links TRBV18 to TRBJ1-1, with 7 bases aligning to TRBD1. V lost 4 bases to trimming and J lost 4 bases; unmatched junction nucleotides: 12. The CDR3 extends over 16 amino acids. From germline, CDR1 is KGHSH and CDR2 LQKENI. The CDR3 DNA is TGTGCCAGCTCACGAGACGCTGCAGGGGGTAGCACTGAAGCTTTCTTT. This translates into CASSRDAAGGSTEAFF. The full variable domain, in which reference TRBV18 and TRBJ1-1 provide the parts outside the CDR3, is NAGVMQNPRHLVRRRGQEARLRCSPMKGHSHVYWYRQLPEEGLKFMVYLQKENIIDESGMPKERFSAEFPKEGPSILRIQQVVRGDSAAYFCASSRDAAGGSTEAFFGQGTRLTVV.

The V gene is TRBV5-1, the J gene TRBJ1-5; the D gene is possibly TRBD1 (5 bases). Looked up from germline, CDR1 is SGHRS and CDR2 is YFSETQ. V was shortened by 4 bases and J by 7 bases, with 15 bases between the two germline ends. CDR3 size: 14 residues. DNA for the CDR3: TGCGCCAGCAGCCCCGGGGGGGTGGACCAGCCCCAGCATTTT. Residues: CASSPGGVDQPQHF.

Concerning this clone: Other DNA sequences in this sample translate to the same CDR3. V usage is TRBV14 and J usage is TRBJ1-5; the D gene is possibly TRBD1 (5 bases). The CDR3 runs 14 residues. The V end was cut by 1 base, the J end by 4 bases, with 8 bases between. From germline, CDR1 is SGHDN and CDR2 FVKESK. The CDR3 coding sequence is TGTGCCAGCAGCCAAGGCGGGGGAAATCAGCCCCAGCATTTT. Translation: CASSQGGGNQPQHF.

The chain carries TRBV6-5 and TRBJ2-7; 8 bases match TRBD1. The germline V gene encodes CDR1 MNHEY and CDR2 SVGAGI. The CDR3 is 12 residues long. Unmatched junction bases numbered 9, after V lost 4 bases and J lost 13 bases. The CDR3 protein is CASSSQTGVTYF. The CDR3 DNA reads as TGTGCCAGCAGTTCACAGACAGGGGTTACTTACTTC.

The J gene is TRBJ1-2, the V gene TRBV2, with unresolved D. Trimming cost V 9 bases and J 6 bases, with 8 bases left between them. This CDR3 spans 10 amino acids. Looked up from germline, CDR1 is SNHLY and CDR2 is FYNNEI. The CDR3 reads CARGKDGYTF. The CDR3 nucleotides read TGTGCCAGAGGGAAGGATGGCTACACCTTC.

This sequence joins TRBV29-1 and TRBJ2-5; TRBD1 matches 9 bases. The junction had 4 bases not matched to a gene; V was cut back by 7 bases and J by 4 bases. CDR3 length: 12 residues. CDR1 and CDR2 (germline): SQVTM, ANQGSEA. CDR3 sequence: CSARQGVETQYF. For the CDR3, the DNA is TGCAGCGCCCGACAGGGGGTAGAGACCCAGTACTTC.